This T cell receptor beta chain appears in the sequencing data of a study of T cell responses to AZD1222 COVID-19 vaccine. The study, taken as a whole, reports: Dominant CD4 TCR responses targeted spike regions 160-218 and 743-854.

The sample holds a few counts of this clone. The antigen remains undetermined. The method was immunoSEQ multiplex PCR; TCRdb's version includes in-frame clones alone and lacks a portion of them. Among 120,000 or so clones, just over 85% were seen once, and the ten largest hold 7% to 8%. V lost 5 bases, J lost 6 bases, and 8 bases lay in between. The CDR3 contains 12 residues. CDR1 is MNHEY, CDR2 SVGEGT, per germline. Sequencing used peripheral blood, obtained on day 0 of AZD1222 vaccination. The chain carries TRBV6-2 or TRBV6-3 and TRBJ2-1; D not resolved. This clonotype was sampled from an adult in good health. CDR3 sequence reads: CASSPVSNEQFF. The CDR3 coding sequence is TGTGCCAGCAGTCCGGTGAGCAATGAGCAGTTCTTC.